This T cell receptor (beta chain) appears in the sequencing data of a study of blood T cells in healthy people across ages. This clonotype appeared a few times. The antigen remains undetermined. A J-beta primer mix and a sample-barcoded 5' primer were used in a second PCR of about 7 to 12 cycles. CDR3-containing paired-end reads numbered at least 3 million in each sample. TCRdb ran MiXCR on the 5' RACE reads and lists one entry per CDR3 protein. The sample lists hundreds of thousands of distinct CDR3 sequences, approximately 50% seen once, with around 37% in the top ten. The V segment lost 5 bases and the J segment 2 bases; nucleotides outside the gene matches: 10. Germline V gene data show CDR1 as SGHTA and CDR2 as FQGNSA. The length of the CDR3 is 16 residues. Study-wide points: Versus aged donors, long-lived donors had higher diversity and more naive CD4+ cells.

Approximately 9 milliliters of peripheral blood were drawn from each donor into EDTA-treated tubes. Extractions gave at least 6 micrograms of total RNA per sample. Sequencing was done on a sample of blood. This receptor was identified in a man in his 60s in good health. J is TRBJ1-1 and V is TRBV7-2; 8 nucleotides agree with TRBD1. This chain's CDR3 is CASSPGQGRTNTEAFF. In nucleotides, the CDR3 is TGTGCCAGCAGCCCAGGACAGGGCCGGACTAACACTGAAGCTTTCTTT.